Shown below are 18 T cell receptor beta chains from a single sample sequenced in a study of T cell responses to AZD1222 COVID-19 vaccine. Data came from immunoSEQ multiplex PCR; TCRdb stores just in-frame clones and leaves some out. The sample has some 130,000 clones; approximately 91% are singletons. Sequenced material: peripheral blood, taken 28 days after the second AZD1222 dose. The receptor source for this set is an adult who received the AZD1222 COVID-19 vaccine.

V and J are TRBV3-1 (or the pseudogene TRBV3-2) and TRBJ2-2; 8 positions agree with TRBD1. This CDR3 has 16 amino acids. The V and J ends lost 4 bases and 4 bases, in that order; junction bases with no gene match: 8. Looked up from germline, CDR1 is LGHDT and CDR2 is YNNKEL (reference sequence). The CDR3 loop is CASSPTGDHGTGELFF. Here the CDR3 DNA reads TGTGCCAGCAGCCCGACAGGGGATCATGGCACCGGGGAGCTGTTTTTT.

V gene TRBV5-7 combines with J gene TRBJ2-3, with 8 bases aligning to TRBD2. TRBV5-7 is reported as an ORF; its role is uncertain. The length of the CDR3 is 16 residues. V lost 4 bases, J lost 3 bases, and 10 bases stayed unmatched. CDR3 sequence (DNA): TGTGCCAGCAGCCTTCTCGGGAGGGCCAATACAGATACGCAGTATTTT. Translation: CASSLLGRANTDTQYF.

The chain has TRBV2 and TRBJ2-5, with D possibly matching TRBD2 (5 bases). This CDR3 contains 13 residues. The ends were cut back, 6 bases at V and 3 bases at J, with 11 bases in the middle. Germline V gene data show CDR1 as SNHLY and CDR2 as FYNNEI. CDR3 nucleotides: TGTGCCAGCAGACCCACTAGGGAAGAGACCCAGTACTTC. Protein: CASRPTREETQYF.

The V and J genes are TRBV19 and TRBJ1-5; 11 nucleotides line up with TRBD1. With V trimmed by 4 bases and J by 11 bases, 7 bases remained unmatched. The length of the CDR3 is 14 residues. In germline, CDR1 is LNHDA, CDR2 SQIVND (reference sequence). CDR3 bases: TGTGCCAGTAGTACTTGGACAGGGGGCTCGTCCCAGCATTTT. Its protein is CASSTWTGGSSQHF.

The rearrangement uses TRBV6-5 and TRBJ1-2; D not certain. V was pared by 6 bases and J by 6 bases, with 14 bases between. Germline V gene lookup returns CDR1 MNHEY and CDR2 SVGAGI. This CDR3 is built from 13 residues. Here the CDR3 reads CASRGVEGDGYTF. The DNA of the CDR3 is TGTGCCAGCAGGGGCGTAGAGGGCGATGGCTACACCTTC.

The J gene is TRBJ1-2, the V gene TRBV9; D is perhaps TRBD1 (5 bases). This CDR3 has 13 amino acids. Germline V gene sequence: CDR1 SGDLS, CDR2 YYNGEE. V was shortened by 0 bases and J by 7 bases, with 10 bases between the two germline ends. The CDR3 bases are TGTGCCAGCAGCGTAGATGGCCAGGGTGGCTACACCTTC. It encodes CASSVDGQGGYTF.

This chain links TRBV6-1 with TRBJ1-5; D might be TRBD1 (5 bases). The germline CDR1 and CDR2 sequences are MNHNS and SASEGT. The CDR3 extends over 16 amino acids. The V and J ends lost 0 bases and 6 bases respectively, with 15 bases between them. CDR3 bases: TGTGCCAGCAGTGAAGCGCTGACCAGGGAGGGTCAGCCCCAGCATTTT. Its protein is CASSEALTREGQPQHF.

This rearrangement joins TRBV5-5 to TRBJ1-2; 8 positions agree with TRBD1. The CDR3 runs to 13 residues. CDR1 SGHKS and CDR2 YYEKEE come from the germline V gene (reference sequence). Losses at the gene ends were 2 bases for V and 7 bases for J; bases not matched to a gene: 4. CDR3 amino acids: CASSLQGVGGYTF. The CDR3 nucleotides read TGTGCCAGCAGCTTACAGGGGGTGGGTGGCTACACCTTC.

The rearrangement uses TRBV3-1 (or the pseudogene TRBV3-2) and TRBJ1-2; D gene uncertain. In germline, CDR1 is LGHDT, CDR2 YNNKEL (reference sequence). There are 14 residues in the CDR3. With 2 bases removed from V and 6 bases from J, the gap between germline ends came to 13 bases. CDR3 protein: CASSQKGIRNGYTF. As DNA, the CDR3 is TGTGCCAGCAGCCAAAAAGGTATTCGGAATGGCTACACCTTC.

The CDR3 DNA sequence: TGTGCCAGCAGCGTAGGTCCGAACGGTTACAATGAGCAGTTCTTC. Translating it yields CASSVGPNGYNEQFF. The V call is TRBV9, the J call TRBJ2-1, with D uncertain. The CDR3 has 15 residues. Trimming stripped 0 bases from V and 4 bases from J, with 11 bases between. Looked up from germline, CDR1 is SGDLS and CDR2 is YYNGEE. The full variable domain, with the rest looked up from reference TRBV9 and TRBJ2-1, is DSGVTQTPKHLITATGQRVTLRCSPRSGDLSVYWYQQSLDQGLQFLIQYYNGEERAKGNILERFSAQQFPDLHSELNLSSLELGDSALYFCASSVGPNGYNEQFFGPGTRLTVL.

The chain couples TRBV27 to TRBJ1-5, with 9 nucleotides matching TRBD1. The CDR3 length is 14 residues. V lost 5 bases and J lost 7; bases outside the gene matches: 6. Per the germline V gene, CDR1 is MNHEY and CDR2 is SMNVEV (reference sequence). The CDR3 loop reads CASSPQGANQPQHF. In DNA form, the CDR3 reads TGTGCCAGCAGTCCACAGGGGGCAAACCAGCCCCAGCATTTT.

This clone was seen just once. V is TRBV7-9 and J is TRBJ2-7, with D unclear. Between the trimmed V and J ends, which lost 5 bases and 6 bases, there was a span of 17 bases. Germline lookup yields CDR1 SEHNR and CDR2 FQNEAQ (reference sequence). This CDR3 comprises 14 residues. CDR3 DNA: TGTGCCAGCAGCAAAGGGTCCGGTGGGCTCGAGCAGTACTTC. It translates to CASSKGSGGLEQYF. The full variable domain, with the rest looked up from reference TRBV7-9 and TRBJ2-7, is DTGVSQNPRHKITKRGQNVTFRCDPISEHNRLYWYRQTLGQGPEFLTYFQNEAQLEKSRLLSDRFSAERPKGSFSTLEIQRTEQGDSAMYLCASSKGSGGLEQYFGPGTRLTVT.

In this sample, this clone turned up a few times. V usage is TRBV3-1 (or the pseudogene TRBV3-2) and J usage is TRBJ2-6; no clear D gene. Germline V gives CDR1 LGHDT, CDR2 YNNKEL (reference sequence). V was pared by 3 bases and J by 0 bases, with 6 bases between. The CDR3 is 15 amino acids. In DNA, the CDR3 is TGTGCCAGCAGCCAGGGTACCTCTGGGGCCAACGTCCTGACTTTC. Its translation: CASSQGTSGANVLTF.

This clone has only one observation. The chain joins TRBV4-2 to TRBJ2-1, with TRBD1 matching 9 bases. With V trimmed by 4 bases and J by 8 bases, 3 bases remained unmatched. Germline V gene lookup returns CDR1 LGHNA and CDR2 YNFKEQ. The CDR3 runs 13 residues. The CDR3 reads CASSPRTGDEQFF. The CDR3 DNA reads TGTGCCAGCAGCCCAAGGACAGGGGATGAGCAGTTCTTC.

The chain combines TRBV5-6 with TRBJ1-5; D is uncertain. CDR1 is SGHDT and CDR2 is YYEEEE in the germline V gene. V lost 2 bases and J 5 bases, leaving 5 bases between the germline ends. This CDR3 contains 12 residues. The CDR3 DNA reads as TGTGCCAGCAGCTTTATGGATCAGCCCCAGCATTTT. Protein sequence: CASSFMDQPQHF.

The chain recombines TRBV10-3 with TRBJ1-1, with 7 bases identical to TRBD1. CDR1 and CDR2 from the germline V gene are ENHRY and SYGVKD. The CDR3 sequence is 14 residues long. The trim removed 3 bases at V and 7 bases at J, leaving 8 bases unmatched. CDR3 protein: CAISDRQGAFEAFF. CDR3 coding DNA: TGTGCCATCAGTGACCGACAGGGAGCGTTTGAAGCTTTCTTT.

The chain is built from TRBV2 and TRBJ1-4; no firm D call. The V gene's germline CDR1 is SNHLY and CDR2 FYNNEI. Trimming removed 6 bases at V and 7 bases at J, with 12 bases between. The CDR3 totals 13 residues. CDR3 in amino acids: CASRRSGSEKLFF. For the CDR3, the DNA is TGTGCCAGCAGAAGGTCGGGTAGTGAAAAACTGTTTTTT.

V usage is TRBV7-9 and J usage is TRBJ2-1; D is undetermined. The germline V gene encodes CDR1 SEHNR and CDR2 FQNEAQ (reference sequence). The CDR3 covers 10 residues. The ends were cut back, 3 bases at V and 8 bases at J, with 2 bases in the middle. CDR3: CASSLHEQFF. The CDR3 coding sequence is TGTGCCAGCAGCTTGCATGAGCAGTTCTTC.